Below, one TCR beta chain is given with its context. This entry is derived from a study of blood T cell repertoires in COVID-19. Study-wide context: Material from acute and convalescent COVID-19 was sourced from the United States, Italy and Spain.

Only in-frame clones appear in the TCRdb table, and some are missing; sequencing was by immunoSEQ multiplex PCR. The sample has approximately 480,000 clones, roughly 89% seen once; the top ten hold 0.9%. This CDR3 has 17 amino acids. V was shortened by 2 bases and J by 0 bases, with 18 bases between the two germline ends. Germline V gives CDR1 SGHNT, CDR2 YYREEE (reference sequence). Seattle researchers signed up patients amid active infection and tracked them longitudinally. This clonotype was obtained from a man between 18 and 29 years old with COVID-19, enrolled during active disease. This sequence joins TRBV5-4 and TRBJ2-7, with D possibly TRBD1 on 6 matching bases. The sample taken for sequencing was peripheral blood. CDR3 sequence (DNA): TGTGCCAGCAGCTTTGGGCCCATGACAGGAAGCTCCTACGAGCAGTACTTC. This encodes CASSFGPMTGSSYEQYF.